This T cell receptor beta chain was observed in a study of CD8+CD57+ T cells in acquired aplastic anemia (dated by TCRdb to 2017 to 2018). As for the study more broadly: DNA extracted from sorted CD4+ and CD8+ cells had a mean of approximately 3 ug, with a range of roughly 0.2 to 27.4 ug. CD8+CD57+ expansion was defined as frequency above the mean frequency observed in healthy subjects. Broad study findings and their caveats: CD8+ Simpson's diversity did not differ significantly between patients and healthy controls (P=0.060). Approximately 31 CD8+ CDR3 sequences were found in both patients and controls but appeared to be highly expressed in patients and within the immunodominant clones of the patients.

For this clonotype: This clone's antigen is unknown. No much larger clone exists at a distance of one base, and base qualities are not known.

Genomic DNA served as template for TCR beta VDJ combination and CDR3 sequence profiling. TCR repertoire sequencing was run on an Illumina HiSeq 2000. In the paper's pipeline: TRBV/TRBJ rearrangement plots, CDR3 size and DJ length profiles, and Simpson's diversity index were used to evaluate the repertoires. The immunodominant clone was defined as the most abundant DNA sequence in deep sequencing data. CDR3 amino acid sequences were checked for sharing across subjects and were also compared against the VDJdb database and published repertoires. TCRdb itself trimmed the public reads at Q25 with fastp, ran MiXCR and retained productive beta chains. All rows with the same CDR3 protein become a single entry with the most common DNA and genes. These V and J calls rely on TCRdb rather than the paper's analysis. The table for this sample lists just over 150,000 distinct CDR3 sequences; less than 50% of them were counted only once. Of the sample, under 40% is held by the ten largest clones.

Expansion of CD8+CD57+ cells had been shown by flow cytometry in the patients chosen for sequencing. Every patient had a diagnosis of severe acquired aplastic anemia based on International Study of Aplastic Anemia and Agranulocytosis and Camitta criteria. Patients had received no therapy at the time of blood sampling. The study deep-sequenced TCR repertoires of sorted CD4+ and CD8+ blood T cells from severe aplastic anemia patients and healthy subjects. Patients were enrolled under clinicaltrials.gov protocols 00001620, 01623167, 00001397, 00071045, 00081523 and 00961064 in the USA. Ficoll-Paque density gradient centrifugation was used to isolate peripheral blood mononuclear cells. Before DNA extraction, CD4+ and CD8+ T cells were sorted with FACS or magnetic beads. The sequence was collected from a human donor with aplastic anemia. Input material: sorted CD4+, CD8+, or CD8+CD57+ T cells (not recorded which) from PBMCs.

The sequenced DNA is TGTGCCATCAGTGAGAGTAGTTCGGCAGATACGCAGTATTTT. Translation gives CAISESSSADTQYF. The V and J genes are TRBV10-3 and TRBJ2-3, with the identity of the D gene unclear. V drops 2 bases and J drops 4 bases, leaving 10 bases in between. CDR1 and CDR2 (ENHRY, SYGVKD) derive from the germline V gene. The CDR3 covers 14 residues, taking in both the cysteine and the phenylalanine. Here the CDR3 DNA is all that survives: 42 bases in frame from base 1.